This is a list of T cell receptor beta chains from one sample in a study of a mutant IDH1 vaccine in newly diagnosed glioma. The repertoire was sequenced with immunoSEQ multiplex PCR; TCRdb's copy has only in-frame clones and lacks some. The table lists around 76,000 clones, approximately 85% of them singletons, with around 0.77% in the top ten. These receptors' antigens are unknown. The material sequenced was PBMCs, taken from a glioma patient whose treatment included an IDH1 peptide vaccine. These receptors all come from a woman between 45 and 60 years old with glioma. The CDR3 runs from the conserved cysteine through the conserved F or W. Fields, in order: clone size, D gene, CDR3 length, V gene, J gene, CDR3 DNA, CDR3 protein. The D gene is left open where the match is weak. Clone size appears in some rows only: once, few, many, or a class for an expanded clone.

NA,TRBD2,15,TRBV11-3,TRBJ2-1,TGTGCCAGCAGCACTAGCGGGAGGCGGTTCGTTGAGCAGTTCTTC,CASSTSGRRFVEQFF
NA,TRBD1,17,TRBV30,TRBJ1-1,TGTGCCTGGAGTGTAGGGGTTTTCCCAGGGGGGGACACTGAAGCTTTCTTT,CAWSVGVFPGGDTEAFF
few,NA,13,TRBV7-9,TRBJ1-1,TGTGCCAGCAGCTTAGAGAGGGAGACTGAAGCTTTCTTT,CASSLERETEAFF
NA,TRBD2,15,TRBV7-2,TRBJ2-7,TGTGCCAGCAGCTTAGGATCTAGCGGGATCTACGAGCAGTACTTC,CASSLGSSGIYEQYF
NA,TRBD1,18,TRBV5-4,TRBJ2-6,TGTGCCAGCAGCTCCGGGACAGGGGGCCTCTCTGGGGCCAACGTCCTGACTTTC,CASSSGTGGLSGANVLTF
NA,TRBD2,17,TRBV11-2,TRBJ2-4,TGTGCCAGCAGCTTAGATCGACTAGCGGGAGCCAAAAACATTCAGTACTTC,CASSLDRLAGAKNIQYF
NA,NA,12,TRBV7-9,TRBJ1-2,TGTGCCAGCAGCCCCTGGACCTATGGCTACACCTTC,CASSPWTYGYTF
NA,TRBD2,15,TRBV9,TRBJ2-7,TGTGCCAGCAGCGCCTCTGCCGGGAGGTTCCACGAGCAGTACTTC,CASSASAGRFHEQYF
NA,NA,14,TRBV11-3,TRBJ2-4,TGTGCCAGCAGCTCGGACACGCTCGGAAACATTCAGTACTTC,CASSSDTLGNIQYF
NA,NA,16,TRBV4-2,TRBJ2-1,TGTGCCAGCAGCCAAGAGGGGCTCAGCTCCTACAATGAGCAGTTCTTC,CASSQEGLSSYNEQFF
NA,TRBD2,14,TRBV2,TRBJ2-1,TGTGCCGGCCACCGGACTAGCCATAACAATGAGCAGTTCTTC,CAGHRTSHNNEQFF
NA,TRBD2,18,TRBV11-2,TRBJ2-1,TGTGCCAGCAGCCCGGGTACGGGACTAGCGGGAAAGTACAATGAGCAGTTCTTC,CASSPGTGLAGKYNEQFF
NA,TRBD2,15,TRBV5-1,TRBJ2-7,TGCGCCAGCAGCCTTGGACTAGCGGCCGTCTACGAGCAGTACTTC,CASSLGLAAVYEQYF
NA,TRBD1,13,TRBV5-1,TRBJ2-7,TGCGCCAGCAGCTTGACAGGGGCATACGAGCAGTACTTC,CASSLTGAYEQYF
NA,TRBD1,19,TRBV11-2,TRBJ2-7,TGTGCCAGCAGCTCGATAAACCGGGACAGGGGTCGAAGAGGGTACGAGCAGTACTTC,CASSSINRDRGRRGYEQYF
NA,NA,13,TRBV29-1,TRBJ1-4,TGCAGCGTTGAAGACGGGGTTAATGAAAAACTGTTTTTT,CSVEDGVNEKLFF
NA,TRBD2,15,TRBV28,TRBJ2-7,TGTGCCAGCCCCCCCCCGCTAGCGGGATCCTACGAGCAGTACTTC,CASPPPLAGSYEQYF
NA,NA,16,TRBV13,TRBJ1-5,TGTGCCAGCAGCTTAGGCCGGGGGTTTGGCAATCAGCCCCAGCATTTT,CASSLGRGFGNQPQHF
NA,NA,13,TRBV10-3,TRBJ1-5,TGTGCCATCAGTGAGGAGGGCAATCAGCCCCAGCATTTT,CAISEEGNQPQHF
NA,NA,14,TRBV27,TRBJ1-6,TGTGCCAGCAGTTCCTACAGGGTTGATTCACCCCTCCACTTT,CASSSYRVDSPLHF